This TCR beta chain was found in a study of blood T cell repertoires in COVID-19. Looking at the study overall: The United States, Italy and Spain provided the acute and convalescent COVID-19 samples. PBMCs, B-cell-depleted T cells, or T cells provided the cDNA or gDNA that made up the material.

Looked up from germline, CDR1 is LGHNA and CDR2 is YSLEER. V shed 0 bases and J shed 6 bases, with 17 bases lying between them. This CDR3 has 17 residues. Authors' methods: For nucleated cells, counts were estimated from reference gene primer amplification. Clones were read by immunoSEQ multiplex PCR, and TCRdb kept only the in-frame ones, dropping some. The DNA gave D and trimming, while V, J and clone size come from that table. Of 16,000 or so clones detected, approximately 86% appear once; the ten largest clones hold around 13%. The chain joins TRBV4-3 to TRBJ2-2, with D perhaps TRBD2 (5 bases). The receptor comes from a human donor in a cohort sampled during active COVID-19. The sample was peripheral blood. The CDR3 sequence is CASSQELASQVPGELFF. CDR3 in DNA: TGCGCCAGCAGCCAAGAGTTGGCTAGCCAGGTCCCCGGGGAGCTGTTTTTT.